This entry describes one T cell receptor beta chain. This sample is part of a study of siplizumab effects on memory and regulatory T cells. Profiling relied on immunoSEQ multiplex PCR, and the TCRdb table lists in-frame clones only, not all of them. The repertoire holds under 95,000 clones, with 94% as singletons. V was pared by 4 bases and J by 3 bases, with 17 bases between. Germline assignment: CDR1 SGHTS and CDR2 YDEGEE. CDR3 size: 16 residues. The source of this sequence is a human donor in good health. The J gene is TRBJ2-1, the V gene TRBV5-8; D is possibly TRBD1 or TRBD2 (7 bases each). What was sequenced was non-Treg CD4+ T cells sorted from blood. The CDR3 coding sequence is TGTGCCAGCAGCCGCCGCAGGGGGGGCAACTACAATGAGCAGTTCTTC. It encodes CASSRRRGGNYNEQFF. Supplemented by reference TRBV5-8 and TRBJ2-1, the full variable domain reads EAGVTQSPTHLIKTRGQQATLRCSPISGHTSVYWYQQALGLGLQFLLWYDEGEERNRGNFPPRFSGRQFPNYSSELNVNALELEDSALYLCASSRRRGGNYNEQFFGPGTRLTVL.